This T cell receptor beta chain was sequenced for a study of beta chain features in type 1 diabetes. Notes on the study in general: All four CD4+ subsets of Type 1 diabetes patients contained TCRB CDR3s that were moderately but significantly shorter.

This CDR3 contains 13 residues. J gave up 3 bases and V 5 bases, and 4 bases lay outside the gene matches. The germline V gene encodes CDR1 LNHDA and CDR2 SQIVND (reference sequence). To note about this clone: Its target is unknown.

Sorting with CD45RO/CCR7/CD25/CD127/CD95/CD27 yielded naive, central memory, regulatory and stem-like memory CD4+ cells. The study reverse transcribed the entire isolated RNA, so it sequenced expressed TCRB transcripts. This table comes from immunoSEQ multiplex PCR, and its TCRdb copy is limited to in-frame clones, with some not included. The table records approximately 150,000 clones, 10% of them present only once. The gene calls are TRBV19 and TRBJ2-7; 7 bases are shared with TRBD1. The sequence derives from a man aged 18 to 30 in good health. The sequenced sample was naive CD4+ T cells from blood. The CDR3 sequence: CASSRQGIYEQYF. CDR3 nucleotides: TGTGCCAGTAGTCGACAGGGAATCTACGAGCAGTACTTC.